A single TCR beta chain is shown here with its context. Its antigen is undetermined. The PCR ran on 60 Vbeta and 13 Jbeta primers. The data were produced by immunoSEQ multiplex PCR, yet TCRdb's version contains in-frame clones alone and is incomplete. The table has under 200,000 clones, around 62% seen once. Germline V gene lookup returns CDR1 GTSNPN and CDR2 SVGIG (reference sequence). This CDR3 is built from 16 residues. Trimming left V 2 bases short and J 2 bases short, with 13 bases between. The data originate from a study of cytomegalovirus exposure and HLA in healthy donors. Study results and limitations: A later analysis reportedly found that, within productive TCRs, an Asian-associated ancestry cluster had fewer N-insertions than the mean observed across the roughly 700 donors. Most CMV-associated TCR beta chains appeared HLA-restricted in a later analysis. Later work showed greater clonal expansion in HLA-associated TCR beta chains than in equally common others.

Nominally healthy donors provided the samples, though records likely missed some immune exposures. The V gene is TRBV30, the J gene TRBJ2-6; D may be TRBD1 (5 bases). Sequenced material: PBMCs. The clonotype was recovered from a man aged 40-55 years in good health and CMV-seronegative. The CDR3 coding sequence is TGTGCCTGGAGTTCACCGTCAGGGACTGGGGCCAACGTCCTGACTTTC. Translated: CAWSSPSGTGANVLTF.